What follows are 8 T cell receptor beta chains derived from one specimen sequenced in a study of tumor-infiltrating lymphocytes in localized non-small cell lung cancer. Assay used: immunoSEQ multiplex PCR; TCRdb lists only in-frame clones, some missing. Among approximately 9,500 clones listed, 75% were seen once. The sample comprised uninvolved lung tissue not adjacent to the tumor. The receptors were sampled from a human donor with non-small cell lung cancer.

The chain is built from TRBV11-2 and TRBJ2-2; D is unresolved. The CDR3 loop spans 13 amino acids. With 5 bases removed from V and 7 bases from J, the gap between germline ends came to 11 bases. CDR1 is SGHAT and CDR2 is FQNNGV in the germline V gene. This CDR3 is CASSTTNGGELFF. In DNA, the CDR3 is TGTGCCAGCAGCACCACAAACGGCGGGGAGCTGTTTTTT.

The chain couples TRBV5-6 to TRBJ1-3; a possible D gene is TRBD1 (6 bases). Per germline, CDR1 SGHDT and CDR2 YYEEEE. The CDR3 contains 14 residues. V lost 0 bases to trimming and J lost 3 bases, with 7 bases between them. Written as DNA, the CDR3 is TGTGCCAGCAGCTTGGCACAGGGTGGAAACACCATATATTTT. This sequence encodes CASSLAQGGNTIYF.

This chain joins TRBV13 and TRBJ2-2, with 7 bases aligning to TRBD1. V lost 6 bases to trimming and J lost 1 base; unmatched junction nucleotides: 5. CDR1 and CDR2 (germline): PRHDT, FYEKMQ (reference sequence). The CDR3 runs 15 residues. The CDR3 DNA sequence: TGTGCCAGCAGGAAATGGACAGGGAACACCGGGGAGCTGTTTTTT. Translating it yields CASRKWTGNTGELFF.

CDR3 in amino acids: CASSHGTAAEAFF. The CDR3 DNA reads TGTGCCAGCAGCCATGGGACAGCAGCTGAAGCTTTCTTT. The rearrangement joins TRBV7-3 to TRBJ1-1; 7 positions match TRBD1. The V and J ends lost 5 bases and 6 bases, in that order; junction bases with no gene match: 6. The CDR3 is made up of 13 amino acids. CDR1 and CDR2 from the germline V gene are SGHTA and FQGTGA.

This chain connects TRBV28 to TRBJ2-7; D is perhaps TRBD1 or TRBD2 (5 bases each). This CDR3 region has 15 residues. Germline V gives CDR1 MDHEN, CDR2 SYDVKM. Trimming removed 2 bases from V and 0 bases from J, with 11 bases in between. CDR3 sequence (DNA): TGTGCCAGCAGTTTAGTTGGTGGGACCTCCTACGAGCAGTACTTC. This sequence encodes CASSLVGGTSYEQYF.

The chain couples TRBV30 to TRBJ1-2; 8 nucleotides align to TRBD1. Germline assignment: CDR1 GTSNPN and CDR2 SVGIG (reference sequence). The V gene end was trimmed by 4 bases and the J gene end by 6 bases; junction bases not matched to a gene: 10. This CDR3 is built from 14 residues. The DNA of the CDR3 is TGTGCCTGGAACCAGGAGGGACAGGATCATGGCTACACCTTC. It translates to CAWNQEGQDHGYTF.

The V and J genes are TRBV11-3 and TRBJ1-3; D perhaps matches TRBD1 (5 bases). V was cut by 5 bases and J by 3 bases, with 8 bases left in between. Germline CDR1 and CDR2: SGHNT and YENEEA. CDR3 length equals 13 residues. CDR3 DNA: TGTGCCAGCAGCCCTACAGGTGGAAACACCATATATTTT. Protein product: CASSPTGGNTIYF.

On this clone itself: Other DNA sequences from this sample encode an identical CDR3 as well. This CDR3 reads CASSPTGANYGYTF. The CDR3 DNA reads TGCGCCAGCAGCCCGACAGGGGCGAACTATGGCTACACCTTC. The V gene is TRBV5-1, the J gene TRBJ1-2, with 8 bases lining up with TRBD1. The CDR3 contains 14 residues. CDR1 and CDR2 (germline): SGHRS, YFSETQ. J lost 2 bases, V lost 4 bases, and 4 bases had no gene match.